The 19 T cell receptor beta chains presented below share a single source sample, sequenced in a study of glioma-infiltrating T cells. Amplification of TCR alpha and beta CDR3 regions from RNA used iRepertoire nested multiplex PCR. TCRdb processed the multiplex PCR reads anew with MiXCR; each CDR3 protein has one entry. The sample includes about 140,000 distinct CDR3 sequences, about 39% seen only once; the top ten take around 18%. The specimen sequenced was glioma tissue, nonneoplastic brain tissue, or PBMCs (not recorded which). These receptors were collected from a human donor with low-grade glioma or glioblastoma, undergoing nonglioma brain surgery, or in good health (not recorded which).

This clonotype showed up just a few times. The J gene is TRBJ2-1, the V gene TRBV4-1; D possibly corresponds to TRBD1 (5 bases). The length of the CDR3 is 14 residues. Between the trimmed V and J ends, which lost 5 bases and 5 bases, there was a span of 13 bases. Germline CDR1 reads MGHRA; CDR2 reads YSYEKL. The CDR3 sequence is CASSLSTVDNEQFF. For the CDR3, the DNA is TGCGCCAGCAGCTTGTCGACAGTCGACAATGAGCAGTTCTTC.

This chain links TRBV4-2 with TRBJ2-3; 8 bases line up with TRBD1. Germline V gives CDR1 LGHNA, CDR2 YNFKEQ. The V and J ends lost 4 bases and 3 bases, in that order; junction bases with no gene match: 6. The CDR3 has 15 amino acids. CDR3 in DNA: TGTGCCAGCAGCCTTCGACAGGGGAGTACAGATACGCAGTATTTT. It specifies CASSLRQGSTDTQYF.

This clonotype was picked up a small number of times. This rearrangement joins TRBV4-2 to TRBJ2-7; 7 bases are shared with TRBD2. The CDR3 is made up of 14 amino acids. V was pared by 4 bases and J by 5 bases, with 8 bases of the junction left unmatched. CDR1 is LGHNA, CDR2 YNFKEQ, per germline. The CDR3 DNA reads TGTGCCAGCAGCCGGAACGGGGGGATGGACGAGCAGTACTTC. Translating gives CASSRNGGMDEQYF.

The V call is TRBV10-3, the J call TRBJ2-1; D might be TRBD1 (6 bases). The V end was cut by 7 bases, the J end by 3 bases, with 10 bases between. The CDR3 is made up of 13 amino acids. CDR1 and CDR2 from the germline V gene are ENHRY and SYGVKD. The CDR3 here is CAIKGHDYNEQFF. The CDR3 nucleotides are TGTGCCATCAAGGGACACGACTACAATGAGCAGTTCTTC.

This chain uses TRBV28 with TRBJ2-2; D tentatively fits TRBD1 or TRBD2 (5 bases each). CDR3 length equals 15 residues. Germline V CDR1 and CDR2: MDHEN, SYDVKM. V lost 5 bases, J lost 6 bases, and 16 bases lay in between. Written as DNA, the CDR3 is TGTGCCAGCAGTGCCACAGGTTCGAGGGCCGGGGAGCTGTTTTTT. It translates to CASSATGSRAGELFF.

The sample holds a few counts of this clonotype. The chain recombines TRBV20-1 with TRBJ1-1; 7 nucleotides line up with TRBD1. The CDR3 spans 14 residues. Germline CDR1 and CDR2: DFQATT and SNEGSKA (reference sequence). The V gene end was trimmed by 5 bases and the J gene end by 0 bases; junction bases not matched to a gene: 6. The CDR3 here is CSAPPQGLNTEAFF. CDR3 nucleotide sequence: TGCAGTGCTCCCCCACAGGGGTTGAACACTGAAGCTTTCTTT.

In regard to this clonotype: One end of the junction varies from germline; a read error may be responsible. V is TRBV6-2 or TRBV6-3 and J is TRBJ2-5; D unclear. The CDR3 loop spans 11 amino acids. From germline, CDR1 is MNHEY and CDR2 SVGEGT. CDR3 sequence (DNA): TGTGCCAGCAGTTTTGGAGAGACCCGGTACTTC. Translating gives CASSFGETRYF.

CDR3 loop: CASGRDFGNQPQHF. The CDR3 DNA is TGTGCCAGCGGCCGGGACTTCGGCAATCAGCCCCAGCATTTT. V usage is TRBV6-2 or TRBV6-3 and J usage is TRBJ1-5; D possibly corresponds to TRBD1 (5 bases). The CDR3 loop spans 14 amino acids. V lost 8 bases and J lost 2, with 13 bases in between. Germline assignment: CDR1 MNHEY and CDR2 SVGEGT.

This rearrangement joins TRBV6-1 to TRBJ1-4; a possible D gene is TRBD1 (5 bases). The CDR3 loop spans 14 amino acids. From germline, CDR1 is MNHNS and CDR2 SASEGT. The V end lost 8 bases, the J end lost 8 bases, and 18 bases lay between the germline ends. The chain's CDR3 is CASAGVGAAEKLFF. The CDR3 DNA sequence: TGTGCCAGCGCCGGGGTAGGGGCAGCGGAAAAACTGTTTTTT.

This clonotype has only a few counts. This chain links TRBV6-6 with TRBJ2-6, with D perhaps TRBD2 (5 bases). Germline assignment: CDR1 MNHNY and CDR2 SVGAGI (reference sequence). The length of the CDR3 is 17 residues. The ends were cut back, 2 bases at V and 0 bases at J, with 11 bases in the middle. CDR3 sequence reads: CASSYTGGHSGANVLTF. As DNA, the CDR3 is TGTGCCAGCAGTTACACCGGAGGCCACTCTGGGGCCAACGTCCTGACTTTC.

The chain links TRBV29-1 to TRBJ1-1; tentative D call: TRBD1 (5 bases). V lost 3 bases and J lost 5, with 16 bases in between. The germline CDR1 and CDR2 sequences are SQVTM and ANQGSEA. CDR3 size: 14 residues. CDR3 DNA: TGCAGCGTTGAGAACGAGTGGGGCGGTACTGAAGCTTTCTTT. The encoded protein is CSVENEWGGTEAFF.

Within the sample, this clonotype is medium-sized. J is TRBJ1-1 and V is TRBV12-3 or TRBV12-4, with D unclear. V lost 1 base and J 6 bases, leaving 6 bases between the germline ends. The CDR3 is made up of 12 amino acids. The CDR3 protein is CASSLDRSEAFF. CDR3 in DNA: TGTGCCAGCAGTTTAGATAGGTCTGAAGCTTTCTTT.

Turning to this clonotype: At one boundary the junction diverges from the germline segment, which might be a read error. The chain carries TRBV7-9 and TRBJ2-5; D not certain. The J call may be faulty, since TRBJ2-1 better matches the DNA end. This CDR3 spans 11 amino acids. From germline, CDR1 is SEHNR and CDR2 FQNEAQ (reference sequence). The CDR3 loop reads CASSLYNGQFF. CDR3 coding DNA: TGTGCCAGCAGCCTCTACAATGGGCAGTTCTTC.

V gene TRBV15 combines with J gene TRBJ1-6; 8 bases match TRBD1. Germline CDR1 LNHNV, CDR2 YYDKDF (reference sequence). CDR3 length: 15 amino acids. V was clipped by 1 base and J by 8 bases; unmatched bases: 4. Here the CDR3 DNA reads TGTGCCACCAGCAGAGGGGGGACAGGAGATTCACCCCTCCACTTT. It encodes CATSRGGTGDSPLHF.

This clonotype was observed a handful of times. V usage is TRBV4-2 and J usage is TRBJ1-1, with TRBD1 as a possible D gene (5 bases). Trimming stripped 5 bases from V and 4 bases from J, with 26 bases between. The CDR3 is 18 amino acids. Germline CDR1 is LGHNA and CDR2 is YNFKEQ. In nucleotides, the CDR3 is TGTGCCAGCAGCTTAGCGGGGGGAGGTAGTACAGTTTCCACTGAAGCTTTCTTT. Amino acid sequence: CASSLAGGGSTVSTEAFF.

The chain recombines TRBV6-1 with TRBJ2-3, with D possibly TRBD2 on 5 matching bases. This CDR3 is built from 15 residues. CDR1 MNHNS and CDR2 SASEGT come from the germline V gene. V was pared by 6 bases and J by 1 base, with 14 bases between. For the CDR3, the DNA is TGTGCCAGCAGCCACGGAGCGGTTGGCACAGATACGCAGTATTTT. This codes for CASSHGAVGTDTQYF.

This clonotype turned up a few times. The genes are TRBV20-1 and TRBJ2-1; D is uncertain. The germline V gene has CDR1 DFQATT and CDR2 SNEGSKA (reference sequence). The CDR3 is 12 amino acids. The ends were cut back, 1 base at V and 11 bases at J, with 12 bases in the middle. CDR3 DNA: TGCAGTGCTAGAGGTCCTACGACTCAGCAGTTCTTC. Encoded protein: CSARGPTTQQFF.

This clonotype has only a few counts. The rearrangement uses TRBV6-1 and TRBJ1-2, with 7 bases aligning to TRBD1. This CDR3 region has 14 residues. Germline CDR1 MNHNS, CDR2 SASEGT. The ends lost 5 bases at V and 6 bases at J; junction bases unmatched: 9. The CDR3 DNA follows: TGTGCCAGCAGTTCGATGACAGGGAGGCATGGCTACACCTTC. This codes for CASSSMTGRHGYTF.

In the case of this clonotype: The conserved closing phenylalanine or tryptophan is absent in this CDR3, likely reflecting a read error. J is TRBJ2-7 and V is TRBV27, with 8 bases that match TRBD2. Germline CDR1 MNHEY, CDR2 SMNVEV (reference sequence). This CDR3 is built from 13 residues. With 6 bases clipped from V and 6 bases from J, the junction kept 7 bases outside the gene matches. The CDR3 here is CASSMGLEVEQYS. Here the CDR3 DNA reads TGTGCCAGCAGCATGGGACTAGAGGTCGAGCAGTACTCC.